This is a list of T cell receptor beta chains from one sample in a study of OX40 agonist ivuxolimab in advanced cancers. This table comes from immunoSEQ multiplex PCR, and its TCRdb copy is limited to in-frame clones, with some not included. The sample has 65,000 to 70,000 clones; almost 90% are singletons. The sample in question was CD4+ or CD8+ T cells sorted from blood, obtained in a trial of the OX40 agonist ivuxolimab. The receptors come from an adult with an advanced solid tumor such as melanoma, head and neck, liver or kidney cancer. Both conserved end residues are part of each CDR3. The D gene is left open where the match is weak. The size field is filled for only some rows; it gives once, few, many or a size class.

V gene: TRBV9
J gene: TRBJ2-1
clone size: NA
D gene: NA
CDR3 DNA: TGTGCCAGCAGCGTGGGTAGCGGCTTGTCCTACAATGAGCAGTTCTTC
CDR3 protein: CASSVGSGLSYNEQFF

V gene: TRBV9
J gene: TRBJ1-2
clone size: NA
D gene: NA
CDR3 DNA: TGTGCCAGCAGCACTCAGGGAGGAGCTAACTATGGCTACACCTTC
CDR3 protein: CASSTQGGANYGYTF

V gene: TRBV6-1
J gene: TRBJ1-3
clone size: NA
D gene: NA
CDR3 DNA: TGTGCCAGCAGTGTCGGACTGGAAAAAGGAAACACCATATATTTT
CDR3 protein: CASSVGLEKGNTIYF

V gene: TRBV5-1
J gene: TRBJ2-3
clone size: NA
D gene: NA
CDR3 DNA: TGCGCCAGCAGCTTGGACCCGGGGGCAGATACGCAGTATTTT
CDR3 protein: CASSLDPGADTQYF

V gene: TRBV6-5
J gene: TRBJ2-3
clone size: NA
D gene: TRBD1
CDR3 DNA: TGTGCCAGCAGCTCTGGACAGGGAGCAGATACGCAGTATTTT
CDR3 protein: CASSSGQGADTQYF

V gene: TRBV28
J gene: TRBJ2-7
clone size: NA
D gene: NA
CDR3 DNA: TGTGCCAGCAGTGCAATCGGACTAGGGGGCAACGAGCAGTACTTC
CDR3 protein: CASSAIGLGGNEQYF

V gene: TRBV2
J gene: TRBJ1-2
clone size: NA
D gene: NA
CDR3 DNA: TGTGCCAGCAGATTCTCACACGGGGATAGAAATGGCTACACCTTC
CDR3 protein: CASRFSHGDRNGYTF

V gene: TRBV7-2
J gene: TRBJ2-2
clone size: NA
D gene: NA
CDR3 DNA: TGTGCCAGCAGCTCCGCGGACGGGGCCCTCGGGGAGCTGTTTTTT
CDR3 protein: CASSSADGALGELFF

V gene: TRBV19
J gene: TRBJ1-5
clone size: NA
D gene: NA
CDR3 DNA: TGTGCCAGTACAGGGATTTATAGCAATCAGCCCCAGCATTTT
CDR3 protein: CASTGIYSNQPQHF

V gene: TRBV21-1
J gene: TRBJ2-3
clone size: NA
D gene: NA
CDR3 DNA: TGTGCCAGCAGCAAAGTGGGGGCAGACCCGCTATTAGGGTCAGATACGCAGTATTTT
CDR3 protein: CASSKVGADPLLGSDTQYF

V gene: TRBV28
J gene: TRBJ1-2
clone size: NA
D gene: NA
CDR3 DNA: TGTGCCAGCAGTTTGGTGGGGAGTGGCTACACCTTC
CDR3 protein: CASSLVGSGYTF

V gene: TRBV5-1
J gene: TRBJ2-3
clone size: NA
D gene: NA
CDR3 DNA: TGCGCCAGCAGCATCGACGGATACACAGATACGCAGTATTTT
CDR3 protein: CASSIDGYTDTQYF

V gene: TRBV7-7
J gene: TRBJ2-4
clone size: NA
D gene: TRBD2
CDR3 DNA: TGTGCTAGCCCTCGGGGGGGACCGGGGACTATCTGGTTC
CDR3 protein: CASPRGGPGTIWF

V gene: TRBV10-1
J gene: TRBJ1-4
clone size: NA
D gene: TRBD1
CDR3 DNA: TGCGCCAGCAGTGAGTCGCACAGGGGTCTTAATGAAAAACTGTTTTTT
CDR3 protein: CASSESHRGLNEKLFF

V gene: TRBV7-8
J gene: TRBJ2-7
clone size: NA
D gene: TRBD1
CDR3 DNA: TGTGCCAGCAGCCTGAGACAGGGGATAAACGAGCAGTACTTC
CDR3 protein: CASSLRQGINEQYF

V gene: TRBV5-1
J gene: TRBJ2-7
clone size: NA
D gene: TRBD2
CDR3 DNA: TGCGCCAGCAGCGCCACCGGACTAGCGGGGCCCTACGAGCAGTACTTC
CDR3 protein: CASSATGLAGPYEQYF

V gene: TRBV13
J gene: TRBJ1-1
clone size: NA
D gene: NA
CDR3 DNA: TGTGCCAGCATCATACCCAAGGAGTTTTGGACTGAAGCTTTCTTT
CDR3 protein: CASIIPKEFWTEAFF

V gene: TRBV27
J gene: TRBJ1-1
clone size: NA
D gene: TRBD1
CDR3 DNA: TGTGCCAGCAGTTTATTGGGACAGGGTAAGGGCACTGAAGCTTTCTTT
CDR3 protein: CASSLLGQGKGTEAFF

V gene: TRBV19
J gene: TRBJ1-2
clone size: NA
D gene: NA
CDR3 DNA: TGTGCCAGTACGGGCCAGGCCTTACTCGGATATGGCTACACCTTC
CDR3 protein: CASTGQALLGYGYTF

V gene: TRBV4-3
J gene: TRBJ2-7
clone size: NA
D gene: TRBD2
CDR3 DNA: TGCGCCAGCAGCCAAGGTAGCGGGGGCTCCTACGAGCAGTACTTC
CDR3 protein: CASSQGSGGSYEQYF

V gene: TRBV6-6
J gene: TRBJ2-7
clone size: once
D gene: TRBD2
CDR3 DNA: TGTGCCAGCAGGCGAGCGGGACGCTCCTACGAGCAGTACTTC
CDR3 protein: CASRRAGRSYEQYF

V gene: TRBV5-6
J gene: TRBJ1-1
clone size: NA
D gene: TRBD1
CDR3 DNA: TGTGCCAGCAGCCGATTAACAGGGGGCACTGAAGCTTTCTTT
CDR3 protein: CASSRLTGGTEAFF

V gene: TRBV6-1
J gene: TRBJ2-7
clone size: NA
D gene: TRBD2
CDR3 DNA: TGTGCCAGCATGAAAGCGGGGGGCCTCTACGAGCAGTACTTC
CDR3 protein: CASMKAGGLYEQYF

V gene: TRBV19
J gene: TRBJ2-3
clone size: NA
D gene: TRBD2
CDR3 DNA: TGTGCCAGTAGTATAAACCCTAGCGGGAGAGATACGCAGTATTTT
CDR3 protein: CASSINPSGRDTQYF

V gene: TRBV5-1
J gene: TRBJ2-3
clone size: NA
D gene: TRBD2
CDR3 DNA: TGCGCCAGCAGCCTACGAGCGGGAGCAGGAGATACGCAGTATTTT
CDR3 protein: CASSLRAGAGDTQYF

V gene: TRBV7-2
J gene: TRBJ2-4
clone size: NA
D gene: TRBD2
CDR3 DNA: TGTGCCAGCAGCTTAGTTGGTAGCGGGGCGGCGGACATTCAGTACTTC
CDR3 protein: CASSLVGSGAADIQYF

V gene: TRBV28
J gene: TRBJ1-1
clone size: NA
D gene: NA
CDR3 DNA: TGTGCCAGCAGTCGGACGCAGGAAAGTGAAGCTTTCTTT
CDR3 protein: CASSRTQESEAFF

V gene: TRBV19
J gene: TRBJ2-3
clone size: NA
D gene: TRBD2
CDR3 DNA: TGTGCCACCAACCCGAGCGGGATCAGCACAGATACGCAGTATTTT
CDR3 protein: CATNPSGISTDTQYF

V gene: TRBV18
J gene: TRBJ2-7
clone size: few
D gene: TRBD1
CDR3 DNA: TGTGCCAGCTCACCGGGACAGGGTCTCAACGAGCAGTACTTC
CDR3 protein: CASSPGQGLNEQYF

V gene: TRBV7-8
J gene: TRBJ2-7
clone size: NA
D gene: TRBD2
CDR3 DNA: TGTGCCAGCCGCCGGACTAGCGGGCTAACCTACGAGCAGTACTTC
CDR3 protein: CASRRTSGLTYEQYF

V gene: TRBV7-2
J gene: TRBJ1-3
clone size: NA
D gene: NA
CDR3 DNA: TGTGCCAGCAGCTTAGACAGGCACCCCCGTGGAAACACCATATATTTT
CDR3 protein: CASSLDRHPRGNTIYF

V gene: TRBV11-3
J gene: TRBJ2-1
clone size: NA
D gene: TRBD2
CDR3 DNA: TGTGCCAGCAGCGAACCCGGGACTAGCGGGAATATGTTCTTC
CDR3 protein: CASSEPGTSGNMFF

V gene: TRBV18
J gene: TRBJ2-1
clone size: NA
D gene: TRBD2
CDR3 DNA: TGTGCCAGCTCGCCCGGGCCTAGCGGGAGTGAGCAGTTCTTC
CDR3 protein: CASSPGPSGSEQFF

V gene: TRBV28
J gene: TRBJ2-1
clone size: few
D gene: NA
CDR3 DNA: TGTGCCAGCAGTGGGGGGGACAGTGGCAACCCCGTCCAGTTCTTC
CDR3 protein: CASSGGDSGNPVQFF

V gene: TRBV7-9
J gene: TRBJ2-1
clone size: NA
D gene: TRBD2
CDR3 DNA: TGTGCCAGCAGTTTAGCGGGAGATAGGGGTGAGCAGTTCTTC
CDR3 protein: CASSLAGDRGEQFF

V gene: TRBV28
J gene: TRBJ2-2
clone size: once
D gene: NA
CDR3 DNA: TGTGCCAGCACTAGGGTTTCGAACACCGGGGAGCTGTTTTTT
CDR3 protein: CASTRVSNTGELFF

V gene: TRBV5-1
J gene: TRBJ2-3
clone size: NA
D gene: NA
CDR3 DNA: TGCGCCAGCAGCTTGGCCGGTCACCACCCCGGCACAGATACGCAGTATTTT
CDR3 protein: CASSLAGHHPGTDTQYF

V gene: TRBV6-5
J gene: TRBJ1-2
clone size: NA
D gene: NA
CDR3 DNA: TGTGCCAGCAGTTACGTTTCTGGCGGCTATGGCTACACCTTC
CDR3 protein: CASSYVSGGYGYTF

V gene: TRBV15
J gene: TRBJ2-3
clone size: NA
D gene: NA
CDR3 DNA: TGTGCCACCAGCAGAGATTTAGGGCGGGTGAGCACAGATACGCAGTATTTT
CDR3 protein: CATSRDLGRVSTDTQYF

V gene: TRBV18
J gene: TRBJ1-6
clone size: NA
D gene: TRBD1
CDR3 DNA: TGTGCCAGCTCCCAAAATACAGGGGATTCACCCCTCCACTTT
CDR3 protein: CASSQNTGDSPLHF

V gene: TRBV10-3
J gene: TRBJ2-3
clone size: NA
D gene: NA
CDR3 DNA: TGTGCCATCAGTGAGGCAGATACGCAGTATTTT
CDR3 protein: CAISEADTQYF

V gene: TRBV5-4
J gene: TRBJ2-1
clone size: NA
D gene: TRBD2
CDR3 DNA: TGTGCCAGCAGCTTCAACAGCGGGGCGGGAGGGGCGATCAATGAGCAGTTCTTC
CDR3 protein: CASSFNSGAGGAINEQFF

V gene: TRBV11-2
J gene: TRBJ2-3
clone size: NA
D gene: TRBD2
CDR3 DNA: TGTGCCAGCGGTCTAGTTAGACTAGCTGTGCATACGCAGTATTTT
CDR3 protein: CASGLVRLAVHTQYF

V gene: TRBV10-3
J gene: TRBJ2-2
clone size: NA
D gene: TRBD1
CDR3 DNA: TGTGCCATCACTGCAGACAGGGGGGGTGGCGGGAACACCGGGGAGCTGTTTTTT
CDR3 protein: CAITADRGGGGNTGELFF

V gene: TRBV11-3
J gene: TRBJ2-3
clone size: NA
D gene: NA
CDR3 DNA: TGTGCCAGCAGCTTTGACTGGAGGACAGATACGCAGTATTTT
CDR3 protein: CASSFDWRTDTQYF

V gene: TRBV25-1
J gene: TRBJ1-4
clone size: NA
D gene: NA
CDR3 DNA: TGTGCCAGCAGTGAAACCGGACGAACCCATAATGAAAAACTGTTTTTT
CDR3 protein: CASSETGRTHNEKLFF

V gene: TRBV5-5
J gene: TRBJ1-5
clone size: NA
D gene: NA
CDR3 DNA: TGTGCCAGCAGCCTACAGGGAACCCAGCCCCAGCATTTT
CDR3 protein: CASSLQGTQPQHF